Listed below are T cell receptor beta chains from one sample, sequenced in a study of graft-versus-host responses after intestinal transplantation. No cognate antigen is known for these TCRs. Profiled with immunoSEQ multiplex PCR; TCRdb holds only in-frame clones, not every one. This repertoire shows approximately 110,000 clones, around 90% found once; its top ten account for 0.2% to 0.25%. The sequencing used unstimulated CD4+ T cells sorted from spleen or lymph node cells, collected before transplant. Receptors originate from a human donor who was the organ donor for an intestinal transplant. CDR3s include the opening cysteine and the closing phenylalanine or tryptophan. The D gene is left open where the match is weak. Where a row states a size, it is once, few, many or the class of an expanded clone; other rows omit it.

size,J,D,V,DNA,CDR3
-,TRBJ2-7,TRBD1,TRBV6-1,TGTGCCAGCAGTGGGGACAGGGCAGGGGGCTACGAGCAGTACTTC,CASSGDRAGGYEQYF
-,TRBJ1-1,TRBD1,TRBV7-2,TGTGCCAGCAGCCAACAGGGGACTGAAGCTTTCTTT,CASSQQGTEAFF
-,TRBJ1-3,-,TRBV19,TGTGCCAGCGAGGGGAGGAGCTCTGGAAACACCATATATTTT,CASEGRSSGNTIYF
-,TRBJ2-1,TRBD2,TRBV29-1,TGCAGCGTTGGAAGGACTAGCGGGAGGGTAAATGAGCAGTTCTTC,CSVGRTSGRVNEQFF
-,TRBJ2-2,-,TRBV7-8,TGTGCCAGCAGCTCCCTAGGCACCGGGGAGCTGTTTTTT,CASSSLGTGELFF
-,TRBJ1-2,TRBD1,TRBV2,TGTGCCAGCAGCGCCGACAGGGGCTCGGGCGGCTACACCTTC,CASSADRGSGGYTF
-,TRBJ2-1,TRBD2,TRBV9,TGTGCCAGCGGACTAGCGGCCTACAATGAGCAGTTCTTC,CASGLAAYNEQFF
-,TRBJ2-6,-,TRBV4-1,TGCGCCAGCAGCCAAGACCGGAGCCAACTACTCTCTGGGGCCAACGTCCTGACTTTC,CASSQDRSQLLSGANVLTF
-,TRBJ1-1,-,TRBV7-9,TGTGCCAGCAGCTTAGGACACATGAACACTGAAGCTTTCTTT,CASSLGHMNTEAFF
-,TRBJ1-5,TRBD1,TRBV28,TGTGCCAGCAGTACGGGGACAGGGAGGGGCAATCAGCCCCAGCATTTT,CASSTGTGRGNQPQHF
-,TRBJ2-3,TRBD1,TRBV13,TGTGCCAGCAGCTTATTCCTGACAGGGACCTCAGATACGCAGTATTTT,CASSLFLTGTSDTQYF
-,TRBJ1-5,-,TRBV28,TGTGCCTGCCCGACGTTTGGGGACGGCAATCAGCCCCAGCATTTT,CACPTFGDGNQPQHF
-,TRBJ2-2,-,TRBV18,TGTGCCAGCTCACCGGGTAAAACCGGGGAGCTGTTTTTT,CASSPGKTGELFF
-,TRBJ1-2,-,TRBV29-1,TGCAGCGTTGCAGTATTCGGGGGTGGCTACACCTTC,CSVAVFGGGYTF
-,TRBJ2-1,TRBD2,TRBV7-3,TGTGCCAGCAGCAGGGGACTAGCGGGCTACAATGAGCAGTTCTTC,CASSRGLAGYNEQFF
once,TRBJ2-3,-,TRBV4-1,TGCGCCAGCAGCCATAGCACAGATACGCAGTATTTT,CASSHSTDTQYF
few,TRBJ2-5,-,TRBV5-4,TGTGCCAGCAGCCGGGACTTCCAAGAGACCCAGTACTTC,CASSRDFQETQYF
-,TRBJ2-1,TRBD2,TRBV29-1,TGCAGCGTTGAGGGGATCGGTAGTCCCGGCGGCGGGAGTCGAGGGTCCTACAATGAGCAGTTCTTC,CSVEGIGSPGGGSRGSYNEQFF